This section outlines one T cell receptor (beta chain) sequence together with its context. This receptor's antigen is unknown. No per-base quality is available; no much larger clone lies one base away. At the junction V is shortened by 3 bases and J by 7 bases; bases outside the gene matches: 4. CDR1 and CDR2 are drawn from the germline V gene (reference sequence): LNHDA, SQIVND. The cysteine opens and the phenylalanine closes a CDR3 of 13 amino acids. The only DNA kept is the CDR3, 39 bases in frame from the first base. In total, approximately 690 healthy bone marrow donors made up the cohort. At the time of sampling, every cohort member was nominally healthy, though immune exposures that went unrecorded were likely present. The donor tested CMV seronegative, placing the donor among the 300 to 400 seronegative members of the cohort. A peripheral blood sample was collected from each donor, and TCR beta sequencing was performed on peripheral blood mononuclear cells. The Qiagen DNeasy Blood Extraction Kit was used to extract genomic DNA from the blood cell samples.

The data derive from a study of cytomegalovirus exposure and HLA in healthy donors (dated by TCRdb to about 2017). In terms of the full investigation: In an earlier analysis of around 540 of the donors, about 260 Gb of sequence data and 100 million or so unique TCR beta sequences from roughly 190 million T cells were reported. All discovery cohort repertoires had been generated using a single sequencing platform. In an earlier analysis of 587 of the donors, high-throughput TCR beta sequencing was used to judge whether each TCR beta V gene segment behaved as functional or pseudogenic. Donor age, sex, ethnicity and CMV serostatus were compiled alongside the repertoire data. Among the roughly 370 genotyped donors, around 81% belonged to the genetic ancestry cluster associated with self-reported Caucasian donors. The study was designed to test whether signatures of past pathogen exposure could be identified by cataloging public T cell receptors. HLA typing included class I and class II loci at four-digit resolution. Because of strong linkage in the cohort, a handful of DR-DQ haplotypes were treated as single units for association and clustering. Roughly 320 gigabases of sequencing data and around 90 million unique TCR sequences made up an early release that covered 640 HLA-typed donors. The number of donors typed differed by locus, with roughly 620-640 for A, B, C, DRB1 and DQB1, around 520 for DQA1, about 610 for DPA1, and around 460 for DPB1. Rather than using new phenotypic data, the later analysis identified candidate immune exposures from TCR beta sequences and from how often those sequences occurred across donors. In a later analysis, previously published TCR beta repertoires from 550 to 700 donors were re-analyzed and high-resolution HLA genotyping was added so that TCR occurrence patterns could be studied. Across 300 to 400 genotyped donors of the cohort, an average of about 240,000 unique TCR beta nucleotide sequences per donor were sequenced, and 15% to 20% of those sequences were non-productive. A later genetic analysis used genome-wide SNP genotypes for about three fifths of the 666 donors, treating that subset as a discovery cohort. High-throughput TCR immunosequencing, statistical association of individual TCRs with disease status, and machine learning were combined to predict cytomegalovirus infection status. In addition to the first cohort of roughly 670 subjects, a separate validation cohort of some 120 different subjects was used. Using immunosequencing, the study profiled T cell repertoires from 550 to 750 subjects and related those repertoires to cytomegalovirus serostatus.

Results and caveats for the whole study, not just this receptor: Compared with equally common non-associated chains, HLA-associated TCR beta chains in a later analysis were more clonally expanded and had lower generation probabilities. Specific HLA alleles were associated with some 15,000 TCR beta sequences at a false discovery rate of 0.05 in a later analysis. An association between a missense DCLRE1C variant and V-gene and J-gene trimming of TCR beta chains was found in a later genetic analysis and replicated in an independent cohort. In a later analysis, the rate of TCR association differed among HLA loci, with DRB1 alleles having the most associated TCRs and HLA-C alleles having the fewest. This cohort had only TCR beta chains sequenced, and the lack of alpha or paired-chain data limited which features could be detected. Correlated functional status among segregating V segments might reflect linkage disequilibrium, but an unknown experimental factor could not be ruled out. The classifier was reported to diagnose cytomegalovirus status with high specificity and sensitivity in both the original cohort and the validation cohort. A few of the identified cytomegalovirus-associated TCR beta chains were confirmed in vitro to be specific for cytomegalovirus antigens. A later analysis found that most CMV-associated TCR beta chains appeared HLA-restricted, with HLA associations seemingly driven largely by CMV exposure. The 87-base-pair reads could not distinguish some IMGT-functional V segments, including TRBV6-2 and TRBV6-3, so those segments were excluded. While some public TCRs were present in many individuals, most TCR sequences turned up only very rarely across donors. CMV serostatus was the only immune exposure information available for the cohort. Broadly in line with IMGT annotations, most TCR beta V segments showed up in productive rearrangements about 87% or about 30% of the time in an earlier analysis of several hundred of the donors. Roughly 17 rarely observed V segments, including chromosome 9 orphons, were excluded from the earlier analysis of about 600 of the donors because counts were too low. Roughly uniform sequencing depth across donors was assumed in presence/absence analyses, although this assumption may not hold. A group of highly shared sequence variants was considered likely to be a technical artifact of the sequencing pipeline. According to a later genetic analysis, donors in an Asian-associated ancestry cluster had fewer N-insertions in productive TCRs than the approximately 690-donor mean. A further reported finding was that TCR beta sequences accurately predicted the HLA-A and HLA-B alleles for most subjects in the first cohort. The study gave a list of roughly 150 TCR beta chains associated with cytomegalovirus. When HLA alleles, especially DR and DQ, strongly co-occurred, TCR associations were difficult to assign to individual alleles. In a later analysis, several top co-occurrence clusters were reported to appear linked to parvovirus B19, influenza, CMV and Epstein-Barr virus. HLA typing was unavailable for some donors at each locus, so association tests used only the typed subset. The authors suggested that the approach could potentially be generalized to other disease states and immunological phenotypes.

Library creation used the immunoSEQ multiplex PCR assay. The multiplex PCR relied on a mix of 60 forward primers for TCR Vbeta segments and 13 reverse primers for TCR Jbeta segments. The CDR3 region of rearranged TCR beta genes was amplified from genomic DNA by a multiplex PCR assay. The amplified TCR beta libraries were sequenced on the Illumina HiSeq System as 87-base-pair reads. As for how the authors treated the data: A later analysis counted about 80 million unique TCR beta chains across the roughly 700 repertoires, and roughly 10 million of these chains were shared by at least two donors. To remove PCR and sequencing errors, raw reads were error-corrected and collapsed into unique sequences using a nearest-neighbor algorithm that merged closely related sequences. CDR3 sequences were aligned to IMGT reference sequences to assign V, D and J gene segments. For a sequence to be retained, a match of at least six nucleotides to both a V gene segment and a J gene segment was required. Rearrangements were classified as productive when the CDR3 lacked stop codons and remained in frame with V and J, and all other rearrangements were classified as non-productive. Following IMGT convention, CDR3 was defined as the stretch from the second conserved V-encoded cysteine to the conserved J-encoded phenylalanine. In an earlier analysis of more than 550 of the donors, sequences lacking an unambiguous match to a single V gene segment were excluded. An earlier analysis of almost 600 of the donors classified V segments as functional when productive rearrangements were above 56.7% and as segregating when the standard deviation between donors was above 5%. A statistical classification framework was developed to diagnose cytomegalovirus status using the catalog of TCR beta chain sequences. V and J gene assignment, in a later analysis, came from comparing TCR nucleotide sequences with IMGT/GENE-DB human TR gene sequences. The TCRdist pipeline was used in a later analysis to assign CDR3 sequences and most-parsimonious VDJ recombination scenarios. In a later analysis, each TCR beta chain was defined by its CDR3 amino acid sequence together with its V-gene family, and reads without a unique V-gene family were excluded. To address suspected cross-contamination and a sequencing artifact, a later analysis removed a few hundred highly shared, low-generation-probability nucleotide sequences. In a later analysis, a clonal expansion index was calculated for each public chain from normalized within-repertoire ranks of inferred template counts. In a later analysis, generation probabilities were computed with a VDJ recombination model fitted to out-of-frame rearrangements, and the resulting probabilities were checked against IGoR. In a later analysis, TCR-TCR, TCR-HLA and TCR-CMV co-occurrence was scored with hypergeometric tests, and a repertoire-size bias correction was applied to TCR pairs. In a later analysis, false discovery rates were estimated by permuting HLA or CMV assignments 20 times. A later analysis grouped co-occurring TCRs with DBSCAN, adding TCRdist sequence similarity when clustering within HLA-allele-positive subsets. For co-occurrence clustering, repertoires with fewer than 30,000 or more than 120,000 public chains were excluded, along with about five repertoires with anomalous nucleotide sharing. TCRdb obtained this table from immuneACCESS and retained in-frame rearrangements with V and J assigned. These tables miss some clones; where compared with another copy, unresolved V genes account for less than half of the shortfall, and the remainder is unexplained. V and J calls and clone size come straight from that table; D and trimming were deduced from the DNA. Recorded for this sample are about 140,000 clones; 80% to 85% of them occurred a single time. Jointly, the top ten make up less than 4% of the sample.

This receptor was obtained from a male donor in good health and CMV-seronegative. Sequencing was done on a sample of PBMCs. The rearranged chain carries TRBV19 and TRBJ2-5, with 8 bases matching TRBD1. The CDR3 corresponds to CASSIQGASTQYF. DNA sequence: TGTGCCAGTAGTATTCAGGGGGCTTCGACCCAGTACTTC. The entire variable domain, with the stretches around the CDR3 drawn from the reference TRBV19 and TRBJ2-5 proteins, is DGGITQSPKYLFRKEGQNVTLSCEQNLNHDAMYWYRQDPGQGLRLIYYSQIVNDFQKGDIAEGYSVSREKKESFPLTVTSAQKNPTAFYLCASSIQGASTQYFGPGTRLLVL.